The rows below give T cell receptor beta chains drawn from one sample of a study of radiotherapy plus CTLA-4 blockade in lung cancer. Sequencing used immunoSEQ multiplex PCR; TCRdb keeps in-frame clones, though not all of them. Of 50,000 to 60,000 clones in the sample, approximately 84% were seen once. The material sequenced was peripheral blood, taken from a patient treated with radiotherapy plus ipilimumab. The source is a human donor with non-small cell lung cancer whose response to radiotherapy plus ipilimumab could not be evaluated. Both conserved end residues are part of each CDR3. A D gene is named only where the DNA matches it firmly. Clone size is not always given. Where it is, it says once, few, many or a class for expanded clones.

v_gene	d_gene	abundance	j_gene	CDR3aa	CDR3nt
TRBV9	TRBD2	-	TRBJ2-1	CASSVGLAGADEQFF	TGTGCCAGCAGCGTAGGATTAGCGGGGGCAGATGAGCAGTTCTTC
TRBV5-4	-	few	TRBJ2-3	CASSPAAGRDTQYF	TGTGCCAGCAGCCCCGCGGCGGGGAGAGATACGCAGTATTTT
TRBV29-1	TRBD1	-	TRBJ2-7	CSARGQGLGEQYF	TGCAGCGCCCGGGGACAGGGGCTTGGCGAGCAGTACTTC
TRBV23-1	TRBD2	-	TRBJ2-2	CASSQSAQPGGLDGELFF	TGCGCCAGCAGTCAATCCGCCCAACCGGGAGGGTTAGACGGGGAGCTGTTTTTT
TRBV7-8	-	-	TRBJ1-1	CASSSQQVRLAFF	TGTGCCAGCAGCTCCCAACAGGTTAGACTGGCTTTCTTT
TRBV19	TRBD1	-	TRBJ2-2	CASTEQGATGELFF	TGTGCCAGTACGGAGCAGGGGGCGACCGGGGAGCTGTTTTTT
TRBV10-3	TRBD2	-	TRBJ2-2	CATGLAGNTGELFF	TGTGCCACGGGACTAGCGGGGAACACCGGGGAGCTGTTTTTT
TRBV6-5	TRBD1	-	TRBJ1-4	CASRKTGMGEKLFF	TGTGCCAGCCGAAAGACAGGGATGGGTGAAAAACTGTTTTTT
TRBV15	-	-	TRBJ1-6	CATRGRGSSNSPLHF	TGTGCCACGAGGGGGAGGGGTTCTTCGAATTCACCCCTCCACTTT
TRBV5-6	-	-	TRBJ2-5	CASSLNGVEETQYF	TGTGCCAGCAGCTTGAACGGTGTCGAAGAGACCCAGTACTTC
TRBV5-1	TRBD2	-	TRBJ2-2	CASSTLAGGDTGELFF	TGCGCCAGCAGCACTCTGGCGGGGGGAGACACCGGGGAGCTGTTTTTT
TRBV6-1	-	-	TRBJ2-7	CASLRTLLGGGEQYF	TGTGCCAGCCTACGTACTCTGTTGGGGGGTGGCGAGCAGTACTTC
TRBV5-5	TRBD1	-	TRBJ2-5	CASSFTGGRETQYF	TGTGCCAGCAGCTTCACAGGGGGAAGAGAGACCCAGTACTTC
TRBV29-1	-	-	TRBJ2-3	CSVESSARTDTQYF	TGCAGCGTTGAATCCAGCGCTCGCACAGATACGCAGTATTTT
TRBV6-5	-	-	TRBJ2-5	CASSYSTRGNQETQYF	TGTGCCAGCAGTTACTCGACACGGGGGAATCAAGAGACCCAGTACTTC
TRBV9	-	-	TRBJ1-1	CASSVGIGRGLMNTEAFF	TGTGCCAGCAGCGTAGGGATTGGACGGGGACTGATGAACACTGAAGCTTTCTTT
TRBV7-2	TRBD1	-	TRBJ1-4	CASSQGATNEKLFF	TGTGCCAGCAGCCAGGGGGCAACTAATGAAAAACTGTTTTTT
TRBV15	TRBD1	once	TRBJ1-1	CATSRAEPGQGVGAFF	TGTGCCACCAGCAGAGCCGAACCGGGACAGGGGGTGGGCGCTTTCTTT
TRBV6-6	TRBD1	-	TRBJ2-3	CASRTQGADTQYF	TGTGCCAGCAGAACACAGGGGGCAGATACGCAGTATTTT
TRBV11-2	TRBD1	-	TRBJ2-1	CASSPIDRVRPNEQFF	TGTGCCAGCAGCCCTATCGACAGGGTTCGGCCCAATGAGCAGTTCTTC
TRBV27	-	-	TRBJ2-1	CASSSGLEDNEQFF	TGTGCCAGCAGTTCAGGGCTAGAGGACAATGAGCAGTTCTTC
TRBV9	-	-	TRBJ2-5	CASSVLLYQETQYF	TGTGCCAGCAGCGTTTTACTCTACCAAGAGACCCAGTACTTC
TRBV9	-	-	TRBJ2-2	CASSAPGGGTNAGELFF	TGTGCCAGCAGCGCCCCTGGGGGGGGCACGAACGCCGGGGAGCTGTTTTTT
TRBV11-2	TRBD2	-	TRBJ2-2	CASSSGLAGGNTGELFF	TGTGCCAGCAGCTCCGGACTAGCGGGGGGTAACACCGGGGAGCTGTTTTTT
TRBV5-1	TRBD2	-	TRBJ2-1	CASSLGPSGENEQFF	TGCGCCAGCAGCTTGGGGCCTAGCGGAGAGAATGAGCAGTTCTTC
TRBV27	TRBD1	-	TRBJ1-1	CASNTGQGFTEAFF	TGTGCCAGCAACACGGGACAGGGATTCACTGAAGCTTTCTTT
TRBV11-3	TRBD1	-	TRBJ2-2	CASKGQGNTGELFF	TGTGCCAGCAAAGGACAGGGTAACACCGGGGAGCTGTTTTTT
TRBV18	-	-	TRBJ2-5	CASSPPGGKETQYF	TGTGCCAGCTCACCACCGGGCGGGAAAGAGACCCAGTACTTC
TRBV6-6	-	-	TRBJ2-2	CAISPGAGELFF	TGTGCCATTTCCCCCGGGGCCGGGGAGCTGTTTTTT
TRBV28	TRBD1	once	TRBJ1-4	CASSMDRADEKLFF	TGTGCCAGCAGTATGGACAGGGCGGATGAAAAACTGTTTTTT
TRBV9	TRBD2	few	TRBJ2-5	CASSVGGGTGRETQYF	TGTGCCAGCAGCGTGGGCGGGGGAACGGGTAGAGAGACCCAGTACTTC
TRBV19	TRBD1	-	TRBJ2-6	CASSIGTGRPGANVLTF	TGTGCCAGTAGTATAGGGACAGGTCGACCCGGGGCCAACGTCCTGACTTTC
TRBV18	-	few	TRBJ2-7	CASSPPTSAGPSYEQYF	TGTGCCAGCTCACCCCCGACCTCGGCAGGGCCCTCCTACGAGCAGTACTTC
TRBV29-1	-	-	TRBJ2-1	CSVDARERGYNEQFF	TGCAGCGTTGATGCCCGAGAAAGGGGATACAATGAGCAGTTCTTC
TRBV7-2	TRBD1	-	TRBJ2-3	CASSHQQGWGTDTQYF	TGTGCCAGCAGCCATCAACAGGGGTGGGGCACAGATACGCAGTATTTT
TRBV7-2	TRBD2	few	TRBJ2-7	CASSASGVFSGQYF	TGTGCCAGCAGCGCGAGCGGGGTTTTTTCCGGGCAGTACTTC
TRBV5-1	-	-	TRBJ2-3	CASSLGAYPRDTQYF	TGCGCCAGCAGCTTGGGGGCGTACCCAAGGGATACGCAGTATTTT
TRBV25-1	TRBD2	-	TRBJ2-3	CASSGWKAGGGDTQYF	TGTGCCAGCAGTGGTTGGAAAGCTGGGGGGGGAGATACGCAGTATTTT
TRBV2	TRBD2	-	TRBJ2-1	CASRGGTSGYNEQFF	TGTGCCAGCAGAGGAGGGACTAGCGGGTACAATGAGCAGTTCTTC
TRBV7-2	-	-	TRBJ1-4	CASSLGSGGFNEKLFF	TGTGCCAGCAGCTTAGGATCGGGAGGATTTAATGAAAAACTGTTTTTT
TRBV5-1	TRBD1	-	TRBJ1-1	CASSLLGTGVNTEAFF	TGCGCCAGCAGCTTGTTAGGGACAGGAGTGAACACTGAAGCTTTCTTT
TRBV29-1	-	-	TRBJ2-7	CSVADSSYEQYF	TGCAGCGTTGCGGACAGCTCCTACGAGCAGTACTTC
TRBV19	-	-	TRBJ2-5	CASSTYGAGQETQYF	TGTGCCAGTAGTACCTACGGCGCGGGTCAAGAGACCCAGTACTTC
TRBV4-1	-	-	TRBJ2-7	CASSQDLRETPTYEQYF	TGCGCCAGCAGCCAAGATCTTAGGGAGACACCGACCTACGAGCAGTACTTC
TRBV10-3	TRBD2	-	TRBJ2-5	CATLAGGGAPGETQYF	TGTGCCACGCTGGCGGGGGGGGGCGCCCCGGGAGAGACCCAGTACTTC
TRBV6-5	TRBD2	-	TRBJ2-7	CASSTSGGHSYEQYF	TGTGCCAGCAGTACCAGCGGGGGGCATTCCTACGAGCAGTACTTC
TRBV10-3	-	-	TRBJ2-5	CAISSGVSQYF	TGTGCCATCAGTTCAGGGGTGTCCCAGTACTTC
TRBV6-5	-	-	TRBJ2-2	CASSPPGYRELFF	TGTGCCAGCAGTCCTCCGGGGTATAGGGAGCTGTTTTTT